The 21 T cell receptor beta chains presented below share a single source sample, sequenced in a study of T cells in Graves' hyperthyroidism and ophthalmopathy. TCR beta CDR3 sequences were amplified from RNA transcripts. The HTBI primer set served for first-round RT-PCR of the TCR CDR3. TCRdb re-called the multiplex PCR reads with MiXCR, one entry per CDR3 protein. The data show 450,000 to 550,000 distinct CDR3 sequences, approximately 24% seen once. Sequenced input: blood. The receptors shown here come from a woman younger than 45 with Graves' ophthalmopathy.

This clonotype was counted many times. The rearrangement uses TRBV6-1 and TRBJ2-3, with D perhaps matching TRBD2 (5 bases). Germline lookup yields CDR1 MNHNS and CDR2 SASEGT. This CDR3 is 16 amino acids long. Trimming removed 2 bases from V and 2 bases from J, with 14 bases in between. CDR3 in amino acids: CASSERWEIYTDTQYF. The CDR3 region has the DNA TGTGCCAGCAGTGAACGTTGGGAGATATACACAGATACGCAGTATTTT.

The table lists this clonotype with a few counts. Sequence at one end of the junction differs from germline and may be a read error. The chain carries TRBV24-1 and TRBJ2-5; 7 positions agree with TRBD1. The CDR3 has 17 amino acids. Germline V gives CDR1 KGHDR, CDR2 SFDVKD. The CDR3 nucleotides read TGTGCCTCCAGTGATTCCCGACAGGGTGGAAGCCAAGAGACCCAGTACTTC. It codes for CASSDSRQGGSQETQYF.

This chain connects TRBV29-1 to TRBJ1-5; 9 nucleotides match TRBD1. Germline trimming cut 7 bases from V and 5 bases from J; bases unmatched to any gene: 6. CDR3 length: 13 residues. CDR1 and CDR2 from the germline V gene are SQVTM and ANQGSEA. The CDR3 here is CSGGQGGDQPQHF. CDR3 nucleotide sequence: TGCAGCGGGGGACAGGGCGGAGATCAGCCCCAGCATTTT.

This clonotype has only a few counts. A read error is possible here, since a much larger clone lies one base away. CDR3 loop: CASSTGLGTGELFF. The DNA of the CDR3 is TGTGCCAGCAGTACGGGGTTGGGCACCGGGGAGCTGTTTTTT. J is TRBJ2-2 and V is TRBV12-3 or TRBV12-4, with D perhaps matching TRBD2 (5 bases). CDR3 length equals 14 residues. The germline V and J ends were trimmed by 5 bases and 4 bases, with 11 bases remaining between them.

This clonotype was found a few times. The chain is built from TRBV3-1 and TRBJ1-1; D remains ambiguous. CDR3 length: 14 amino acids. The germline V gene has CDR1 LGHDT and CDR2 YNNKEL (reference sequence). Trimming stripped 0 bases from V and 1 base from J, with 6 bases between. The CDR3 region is CASSQEEGNTEAFF. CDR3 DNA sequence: TGTGCCAGCAGCCAAGAAGAGGGGAACACTGAAGCTTTCTTT. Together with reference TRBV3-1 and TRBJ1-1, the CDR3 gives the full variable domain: DTAVSQTPKYLVTQMGNDKSIKCEQNLGHDTMYWYKQDSKKFLKIMFSYNNKELIINETVPNRFSPKSPDKAHLNLHINSLELGDSAVYFCASSQEEGNTEAFFGQGTRLTVV.

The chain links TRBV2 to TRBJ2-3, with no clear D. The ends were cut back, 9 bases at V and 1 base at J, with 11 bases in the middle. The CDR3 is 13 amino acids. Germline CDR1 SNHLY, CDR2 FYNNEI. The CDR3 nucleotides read TGTGCCAGGGGATTTACGGGCACAGATACGCAGTATTTT. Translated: CARGFTGTDTQYF.

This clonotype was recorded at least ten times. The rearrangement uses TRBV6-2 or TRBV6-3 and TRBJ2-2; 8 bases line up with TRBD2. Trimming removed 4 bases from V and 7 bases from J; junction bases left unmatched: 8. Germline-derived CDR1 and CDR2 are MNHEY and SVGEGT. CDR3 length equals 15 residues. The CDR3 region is CASSSGTSGGGELFF. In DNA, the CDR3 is TGTGCCAGCAGTTCAGGAACTAGCGGAGGCGGGGAGCTGTTTTTT.

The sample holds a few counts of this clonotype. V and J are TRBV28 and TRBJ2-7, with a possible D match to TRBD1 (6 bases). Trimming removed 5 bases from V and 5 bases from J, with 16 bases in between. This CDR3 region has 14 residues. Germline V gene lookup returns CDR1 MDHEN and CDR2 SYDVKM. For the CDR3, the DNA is TGTGCCAGCAGTCCGCCCCAGGGGCGCGACGAGCAGTACTTC. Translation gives CASSPPQGRDEQYF.

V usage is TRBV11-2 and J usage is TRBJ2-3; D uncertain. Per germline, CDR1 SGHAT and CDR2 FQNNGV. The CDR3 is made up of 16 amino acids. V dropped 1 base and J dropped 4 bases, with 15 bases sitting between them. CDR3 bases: TGTGCCAGCAGCTTAGGATCAGTTACATTCCCAGATACGCAGTATTTT. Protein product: CASSLGSVTFPDTQYF.

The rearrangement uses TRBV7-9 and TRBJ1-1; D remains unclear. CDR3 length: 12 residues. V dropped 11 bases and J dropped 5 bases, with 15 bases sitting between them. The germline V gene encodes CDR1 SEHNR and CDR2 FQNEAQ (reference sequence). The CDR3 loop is CACETAGTEAFF. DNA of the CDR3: TGTGCCTGTGAGACGGCGGGGACTGAAGCTTTCTTT. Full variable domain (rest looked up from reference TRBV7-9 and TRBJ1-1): DTGVSQNPRHKITKRGQNVTFRCDPISEHNRLYWYRQTLGQGPEFLTYFQNEAQLEKSRLLSDRFSAERPKGSFSTLEIQRTEQGDSAMYLCACETAGTEAFFGQGTRLTVV.

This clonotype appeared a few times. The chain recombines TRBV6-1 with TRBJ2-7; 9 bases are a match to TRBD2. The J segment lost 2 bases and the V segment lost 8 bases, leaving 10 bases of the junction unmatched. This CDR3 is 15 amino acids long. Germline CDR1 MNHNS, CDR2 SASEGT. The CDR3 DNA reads TGTGCCAGCGCCCGGGAGGGCGGGGGGGCCTACGAGCAGTACTTC. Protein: CASAREGGGAYEQYF.

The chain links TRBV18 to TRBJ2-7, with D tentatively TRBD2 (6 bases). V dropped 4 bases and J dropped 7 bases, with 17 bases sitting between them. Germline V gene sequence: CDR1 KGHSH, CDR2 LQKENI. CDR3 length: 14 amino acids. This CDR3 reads CASSQDAVGREQYF. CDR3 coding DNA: TGTGCCAGCTCACAGGATGCGGTAGGGAGGGAGCAGTACTTC.

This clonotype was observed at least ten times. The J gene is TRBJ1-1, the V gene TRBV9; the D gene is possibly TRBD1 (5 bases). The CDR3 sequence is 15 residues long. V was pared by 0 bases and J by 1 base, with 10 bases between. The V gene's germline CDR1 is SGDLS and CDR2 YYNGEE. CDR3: CASSVAPGSNTEAFF. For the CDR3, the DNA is TGTGCCAGCAGCGTAGCCCCAGGGTCGAACACTGAAGCTTTCTTT.

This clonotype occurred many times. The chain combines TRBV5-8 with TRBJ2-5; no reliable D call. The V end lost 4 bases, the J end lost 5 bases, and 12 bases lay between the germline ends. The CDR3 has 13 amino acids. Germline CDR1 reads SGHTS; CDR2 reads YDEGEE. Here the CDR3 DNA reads TGTGCCAGCAGCCCTCCCCTGAGGGAGACCCAGTACTTC. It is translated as CASSPPLRETQYF.

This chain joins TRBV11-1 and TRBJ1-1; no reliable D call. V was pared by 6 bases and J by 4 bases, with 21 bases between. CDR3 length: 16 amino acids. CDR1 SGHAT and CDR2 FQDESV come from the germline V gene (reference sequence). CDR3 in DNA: TGTGCCAGCAGTTACGTCCCCACCCACCAGTCCACTGAAGCTTTCTTT. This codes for CASSYVPTHQSTEAFF.

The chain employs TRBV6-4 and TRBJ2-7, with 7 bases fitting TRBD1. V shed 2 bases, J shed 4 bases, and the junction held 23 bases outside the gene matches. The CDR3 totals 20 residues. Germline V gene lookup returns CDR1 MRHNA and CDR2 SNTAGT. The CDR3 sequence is CASSDPFRRDSPTKPYEQYF. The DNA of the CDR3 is TGTGCCAGCAGTGACCCATTCCGCCGGGACAGTCCCACCAAACCTTACGAGCAGTACTTC.

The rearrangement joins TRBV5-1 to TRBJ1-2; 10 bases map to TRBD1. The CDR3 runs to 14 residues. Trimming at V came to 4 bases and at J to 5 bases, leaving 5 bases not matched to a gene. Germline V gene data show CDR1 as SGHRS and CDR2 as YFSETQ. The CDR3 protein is CASSTGQGRYGYTF. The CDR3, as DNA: TGCGCCAGCAGCACGGGACAGGGGCGGTATGGCTACACCTTC.

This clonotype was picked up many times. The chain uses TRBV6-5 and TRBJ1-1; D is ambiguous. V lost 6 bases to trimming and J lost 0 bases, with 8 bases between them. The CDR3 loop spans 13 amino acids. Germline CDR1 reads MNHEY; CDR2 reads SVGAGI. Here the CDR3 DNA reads TGTGCCAGCAGGTATGGGATGAACACTGAAGCTTTCTTT. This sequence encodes CASRYGMNTEAFF.

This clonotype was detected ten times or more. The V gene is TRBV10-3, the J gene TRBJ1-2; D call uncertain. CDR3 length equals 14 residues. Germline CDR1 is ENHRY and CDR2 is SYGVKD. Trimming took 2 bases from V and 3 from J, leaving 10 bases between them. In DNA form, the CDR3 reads TGTGCCATCAGTGAGAAGGGCGACGACTATGGCTACACCTTC. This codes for CAISEKGDDYGYTF.

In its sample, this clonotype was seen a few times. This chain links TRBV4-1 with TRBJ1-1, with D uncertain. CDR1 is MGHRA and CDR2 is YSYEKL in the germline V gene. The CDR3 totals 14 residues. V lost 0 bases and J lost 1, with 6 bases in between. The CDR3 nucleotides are TGCGCCAGCAGCCAAGACACCCCGAACACTGAAGCTTTCTTT. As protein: CASSQDTPNTEAFF.

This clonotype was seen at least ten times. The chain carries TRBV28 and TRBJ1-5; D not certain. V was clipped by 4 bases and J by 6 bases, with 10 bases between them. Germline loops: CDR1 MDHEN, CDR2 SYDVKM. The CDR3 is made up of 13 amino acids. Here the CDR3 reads CASSSRTGQPQHF. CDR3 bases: TGTGCCAGCAGTTCTCGGACGGGTCAGCCCCAGCATTTT. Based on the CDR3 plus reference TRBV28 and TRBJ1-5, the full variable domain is DVKVTQSSRYLVKRTGEKVFLECVQDMDHENMFWYRQDPGLGLRLIYFSYDVKMKEKGDIPEGYSVSREKKERFSLILESASTNQTSMYLCASSSRTGQPQHFGDGTRLSIL.